The next 12 T cell receptor beta chains were all read from a single sample in a study of Ad26.COV2.S vaccination and SARS-CoV-2 variants. Profiled with immunoSEQ multiplex PCR; TCRdb holds only in-frame clones, not every one. The sample has just over 350,000 clones, roughly 81% seen once. Sample treatment: around 19 received Ad26.COV2.S at low or high dose, single or two shots; about five received placebo; per-sample allocation not given. Following the first vaccine or placebo injection, samples were taken on day 63. The sample was peripheral blood, taken in a trial of Ad26.COV2.S vaccine versus placebo. Every receptor here comes from a person between 18 and 65 years old who received the Ad26.COV2.S COVID-19 vaccine or a placebo.

Here the CDR3 reads CASSLVRGAPESTDTQYF. In nucleotides, the CDR3 is TGTGCCAGCAGCTTGGTCAGGGGCGCCCCTGAAAGCACAGATACGCAGTATTTT. The chain combines TRBV5-5 with TRBJ2-3; possibly TRBD1 for D (6 bases). Looked up from germline, CDR1 is SGHKS and CDR2 is YYEKEE (reference sequence). The CDR3 extends over 18 amino acids. The V and J ends lost 0 bases and 0 bases respectively, with 17 bases between them.

The rearrangement uses TRBV3-1 (or the pseudogene TRBV3-2) and TRBJ1-2; D remains unclear. The CDR3 has 11 amino acids. Germline V lookup: CDR1 LGHDT, CDR2 YNNKEL (reference sequence). The V gene lost 6 bases and the J gene lost 8 bases, with 10 bases spanning the gap. The CDR3 reads CASRTGGGYTF. CDR3 DNA sequence: TGTGCCAGCAGGACGGGCGGAGGCTACACCTTC.

V usage is TRBV9 and J usage is TRBJ2-5; 11 positions match TRBD2. Germline CDR1 is SGDLS and CDR2 is YYNGEE. After removal of 0 bases from V and 2 bases from J, the junction contained 6 bases not matched to a gene. CDR3 length equals 17 residues. CDR3 in DNA: TGTGCCAGCAGCGTAGGGTCTAGCGGGGGGATTCAAGAGACCCAGTACTTC. Encoded protein: CASSVGSSGGIQETQYF.

This chain links TRBV5-1 with TRBJ2-2, with a tentative D call TRBD1 (6 bases). Per germline, CDR1 SGHRS and CDR2 YFSETQ. Trimming took off 4 bases at V and 4 bases at J, with 11 bases between the two ends. The CDR3 is made up of 14 amino acids. CDR3 region: CASSPTGITGELFF. CDR3 sequence (DNA): TGCGCCAGCAGCCCAACAGGGATCACCGGGGAGCTGTTTTTT. Complete variable domain (other parts from reference TRBV5-1 and TRBJ2-2): KAGVTQTPRYLIKTRGQQVTLSCSPISGHRSVSWYQQTPGQGLQFLFEYFSETQRNKGNFPGRFSGRQFSNSRSEMNVSTLELGDSALYLCASSPTGITGELFFGEGSRLTVL.

The rearrangement uses TRBV7-6 and TRBJ1-5; D is uncertain. The CDR3 runs to 15 residues. V was clipped by 1 base and J by 0 bases, with 7 bases between them. Germline CDR1 is SGHVS and CDR2 is FNYEAQ. CDR3 amino acids: CASSLVAGSNQPQHF. In DNA, the CDR3 is TGTGCCAGCAGCTTAGTGGCAGGTAGCAATCAGCCCCAGCATTTT. Filled out from reference TRBV7-6 and TRBJ1-5, the complete variable domain reads GAGVSQSPRYKVTKRGQDVALRCDPISGHVSLYWYRQALGQGPEFLTYFNYEAQQDKSGLPNDRFSAERPEGSISTLTIQRTEQRDSAMYRCASSLVAGSNQPQHFGDGTRLSIL.

CDR3 coding DNA: TGTGCCAGCAGCGTAGGACGGGGGGGCGCTACCGAAACAGATACGCAGTATTTT. Its protein is CASSVGRGGATETDTQYF. The chain employs TRBV9 and TRBJ2-3, with 8 bases lining up with TRBD2. With V trimmed by 0 bases and J by 3 bases, 12 bases remained unmatched. Germline V gene data show CDR1 as SGDLS and CDR2 as YYNGEE. This CDR3 has 18 amino acids. The full variable domain, in which reference TRBV9 and TRBJ2-3 provide the parts outside the CDR3, is DSGVTQTPKHLITATGQRVTLRCSPRSGDLSVYWYQQSLDQGLQFLIQYYNGEERAKGNILERFSAQQFPDLHSELNLSSLELGDSALYFCASSVGRGGATETDTQYFGPGTRLTVL.

The chain uses TRBV5-1 and TRBJ2-3; the match to TRBD1 covers 12 bases. CDR3 length: 17 amino acids. The germline CDR1 and CDR2 sequences are SGHRS and YFSETQ. J was trimmed by 0 bases and V by 0 bases; bases with no gene match: 2. The CDR3, as DNA: TGCGCCAGCAGCTTGGCCGGGACAGGGGGCAGCACAGATACGCAGTATTTT. Its translation is CASSLAGTGGSTDTQYF.

This chain links TRBV9 with TRBJ2-3, with 11 bases matching TRBD2. The CDR3 covers 15 residues. Per the germline V gene, CDR1 is SGDLS and CDR2 is YYNGEE. V was clipped by 2 bases and J by 11 bases; unmatched bases: 10. CDR3 DNA: TGTGCCAGCAGCGTTTGGCTAGCGGGGGGCCGGGAGCAGTATTTT. As protein: CASSVWLAGGREQYF.

The chain employs TRBV12-3 or TRBV12-4 and TRBJ1-2; no clear D gene. Deletions cut 3 bases from V and 5 bases from J, with 10 bases between. This CDR3 has 13 residues. The CDR3 DNA is TGTGCCAGCAGTTTTCCCCAGGATTATGGCTACACCTTC. Protein: CASSFPQDYGYTF.

This clone was detected only a few times. The chain couples TRBV6-4 to TRBJ2-3, with TRBD1 matching 10 bases. The CDR3 contains 15 residues. CDR1 MRHNA and CDR2 SNTAGT come from the germline V gene. Unmatched junction bases numbered 0, after V lost 2 bases and J lost 1 base. The CDR3 reads CASSDGTGGTDTQYF. The CDR3 DNA reads as TGTGCCAGCAGTGACGGGACAGGGGGCACAGATACGCAGTATTTT.

This clone was seen only once. This chain uses TRBV5-4 with TRBJ2-1; 7 bases line up with TRBD2. Per the germline V gene, CDR1 is SGHNT and CDR2 is YYREEE (reference sequence). CDR3 length: 16 residues. V lost 0 bases and J lost 2; bases outside the gene matches: 5. CDR3 sequence: CASSLVGGNPYNEQFF. CDR3 DNA: TGTGCCAGCAGCTTGGTCGGGGGGAACCCCTACAATGAGCAGTTCTTC.

The rearrangement links TRBV28 to TRBJ2-3; the match to TRBD2 covers 8 bases. The CDR3 length is 14 residues. The germline V gene encodes CDR1 MDHEN and CDR2 SYDVKM. J gave up 6 bases and V 2 bases, and 4 bases lay outside the gene matches. CDR3 in DNA: TGTGCCAGCAGTTTAGGGGGACTAGGGGATACGCAGTATTTT. Amino acid sequence: CASSLGGLGDTQYF.